This TCR beta chain came from a study of vaccination and CD4 T cells after COVID-19 (dated by TCRdb to 2021 to 2024). At the level of the whole study: SARS-CoV-2 positivity had been established in the convalescent patients by nasal swab PCR, and mild disease was recorded in several of these patients and severe disease in one. The convalescent cohort comprised six males and four females, including two Hispanic individuals, seven Caucasians, two Asians and one multiracial person. Each participant got two doses of either the Pfizer-BioNTech BNT162b2 vaccine (n=8) or the Moderna mRNA-1273 vaccine (n=2). Post-COVID blood samples were collected from convalescent patients a median of around 100 days after diagnosis, with a range of about 30 to 161 days. Post-vaccine blood samples were obtained a median of approximately 74 days after the second vaccine dose, with a range of roughly 13 to 250 days. For stimulating the cultures, overlapping spike peptide pools were used, derived from SARS-CoV-2 as well as from the common cold coronaviruses HCoV-NL63, HCoV-OC43 and HCoV-229E. In control cultures, a CEFX viral epitope pool was used as positive control, an HIV-1 Nef peptide pool was used as negative control, or no peptide was added. In about 11 COVID-19 convalescent patients and 4 infection-naive healthy vaccine recipients, the spike-specific CD4+ TCR repertoire before mRNA vaccination was compared with the repertoire after mRNA vaccination. Study-level results and caveats: An increase in the median number of SARS-CoV-2-reactive clonotypes from 20 to 25 after infection to roughly 38 after vaccination was observed, but the change was not found to be significant. In convalescent patients, nearly all vaccine-specific clones (304 of 307) were found to be mono-reactive for SARS-CoV-2 spike rather than cross-reactive with common cold coronaviruses. In convalescent patients, a median roughly 88% of post-vaccine SARS-CoV-2-reactive clones were detected only after vaccination, suggesting vaccine-specific priming. The number of convalescent patients in the study was relatively small, and the study did not examine early timepoints following natural infection.

This sample's treatment or condition label indicates: approximately 11-day PBMC culture with coronavirus spike peptide pools or control peptides (ViraFEST assay). The study used the ViraFEST assay, which expanded antigen-specific T cells with peptide pools and then identified expanded clonotypes by TCR sequencing. Positive SARS-CoV-2 PCR tests in the convalescent patients dated from March to December 2020, before Alpha, Beta and Delta variants emerged in the United States. Each well held millions of PBMCs cultured in IMDM containing approximately 5.3% human AB serum and 9 to 10 IU/ml IL-2, with 9 to 10 ug/ml peptide pools added. On days 3 and 7, half of the culture medium was replaced with fresh IL-2-containing medium. After roughly 9 days of culture, CD4+ T cells were isolated by negative selection with the EasySep CD4+ T cell isolation kit. PBMCs were separated from whole blood using Ficoll-Paque Plus gradient centrifugation and then either used fresh or cryopreserved at -140C. Each culture condition was generally run in triplicate wells.

In regard to this clonotype: Its antigen is not yet known. No base qualities exist here, and no much larger clone lies one base off it.

Receptor amplification or capture employed PCR. TCR sequencing of DNA from cultured CD4+ T cells used the Oncomine TCR Beta short-read assay at the Johns Hopkins FTIC core. The QIAamp micro DNA kit was used to extract genomic DNA from the cultured CD4+ T cells. Oncomine TCR Beta libraries from cultured CD4+ T cells were pooled using unique dual indexes and sequenced on an Illumina iSeq 100. As for the original processing: Non-productive sequences were removed, and CDR3s not starting with C, not ending with F or W, or shorter than 7 amino acids were discarded. Antigen-specific clonotypes were identified using the MANAFEST web application through comparison of peptide-stimulated wells with reference and other culture wells. An FDR below 0.05, an odds ratio above 5, and a productive frequency above 0.1% in at least two of three replicate wells were required for clones to be considered positive. A clonotype counted as cross-reactive if it showed significant expansion both in the SARS-CoV-2 spike wells and in at least one common cold coronavirus spike condition. Levenshtein distances (stringdist) and unrooted phylogenetic trees (ape) in R version 3.6.1 were used to assess CDR3 homology. In-frame beta chains were kept once TCRdb had trimmed the public reads at Q25 with fastp and called clones with MiXCR. Duplicate CDR3 protein sequences are folded into a single record with the most common DNA and genes. These V and J calls rely on TCRdb rather than the paper's analysis. The sample data list roughly 16,000 distinct CDR3 sequences, and 63% of these were observed just once. Of the sample, around 12% falls within the top ten clones.

The cysteine opens and the phenylalanine closes a CDR3 of 16 amino acids. The only DNA kept is the CDR3, 48 bases in frame from the first base. Unmatched junction bases come to 8, with V trimmed by 3 bases and J by 6 bases. CDR1 and CDR2 were assigned from the germline V gene (reference sequence) as LNHNV and YYDKDF. Material: CD4+ T cells from blood, cultured in vitro. This TCR derives from a human donor who had recovered from COVID-19. The rearrangement joined TRBV15 to TRBJ1-4; TRBD1 fits 9 bases in the junction. CDR3 reads: CATSRGAGTGYEKLFF. In nucleotide form, the sequence is TGTGCCACCAGCAGGGGGGCCGGGACAGGGTATGAAAAACTGTTTTTT.